These T cell receptor beta chains were read from a single sample in a study of human T cells and chemical hapten exposure. TCRdb fed the RACE reads into MiXCR, producing one record per CDR3 protein. Of around 33,000 distinct CDR3 sequences listed, more than 10% are singletons. Sequencing used whole blood, obtained in connection with sensitization to the hapten diphenylcyclopropenone (DPC). These receptors were taken from a woman aged 40 to 50 with alopecia areata. Some clones in this sample may be carry-over from other donors' samples. Both conserved end residues are trimmed from each CDR3. Only some rows state a clone size, as once, few, many or a class for expanded clones.

j_call | clone_size | v_call | cdr3_aa
TRBJ1-2 | . | TRBV28 | ASSPGGENYGYT
TRBJ2-2 | many | TRBV27 | ASSSLAQGGELF
TRBJ2-3 | many | TRBV7-9 | ASSLDTRTDTQY
TRBJ2-7 | . | TRBV20-1 | SATGTDSYEQY
TRBJ2-7 | . | TRBV28 | ASSLESYEQY
TRBJ2-1 | . | TRBV7-9 | ASSGTSRGYNEQF
TRBJ2-7 | few | TRBV3-1 | ASSHERVRNEQY
TRBJ2-2 | . | TRBV29-1 | SVVEVGSGTLGELF
TRBJ2-7 | few | TRBV7-9 | ASTYERNYEQY
TRBJ2-7 | many | TRBV30 | AWSAEVTEQY
TRBJ2-5 | . | TRBV11-2 | ASSLRLAGETQY
TRBJ1-5 | . | TRBV20-1 | SAPTGDGQPQH
TRBJ1-4 | . | TRBV12-3/TRBV12-4 | ASSFRGVGEKLF
TRBJ1-1 | many | TRBV7-2 | ASSFLGSEAF
TRBJ1-5 | . | TRBV18 | ASSPTGFNNQPQH
TRBJ1-1 | many | TRBV9 | ASSVGTSPASTEAF
TRBJ2-3 | many | TRBV6-2/TRBV6-3 | ASSYSALGGADTQY
TRBJ2-3 | many | TRBV2 | ASSRTRTDTQY
TRBJ2-3 | . | TRBV20-1 | SARDLASGGADTQY
TRBJ2-2 | many | TRBV11-1 | ASSLFQGINTGELF
TRBJ1-6 | . | TRBV25-1 | ASSELTGGGSPLH
TRBJ2-1 | few | TRBV9 | ASSSLLNEQF
TRBJ1-5 | many | TRBV10-2 | ASSEGRASNQPQH
TRBJ2-3 | . | TRBV6-6 | ASSYSWRYTRTDTQY
TRBJ2-5 | . | TRBV12-3/TRBV12-4 | ASSLTSGAQETQY
TRBJ1-1 | few | TRBV6-6 | ASSYQERGAF
TRBJ2-3 | many | TRBV10-2 | ASRDGTARSTDTQY
TRBJ2-2 | . | TRBV28 | ASTSGLTGGELF
TRBJ2-2 | few | TRBV4-1 | ASSQDFSSGVSGELF
TRBJ1-5 | many | TRBV30 | AAVFYSNQPQH
TRBJ1-1 | many | TRBV25-1 | ASSENGARSTEAF
TRBJ1-4 | many | TRBV29-1 | SASDRDREKLF
TRBJ1-6 | . | TRBV28 | ASSSGQGENSPLH
TRBJ2-7 | many | TRBV4-3 | ASSQVQGAGEQY
TRBJ2-7 | few | TRBV7-8 | ASSPYRDRGYEQY
TRBJ2-7 | many | TRBV29-1 | SVEDRGVDSPYEQY
TRBJ2-2 | . | TRBV9 | ASSVTGQGTGELF
TRBJ1-1 | few | TRBV9 | ASSPYDREYTEAF
TRBJ2-1 | few | TRBV9 | ASRGDRDEQF
TRBJ2-1 | few | TRBV30 | AWSKGLAGRSYYNEQF